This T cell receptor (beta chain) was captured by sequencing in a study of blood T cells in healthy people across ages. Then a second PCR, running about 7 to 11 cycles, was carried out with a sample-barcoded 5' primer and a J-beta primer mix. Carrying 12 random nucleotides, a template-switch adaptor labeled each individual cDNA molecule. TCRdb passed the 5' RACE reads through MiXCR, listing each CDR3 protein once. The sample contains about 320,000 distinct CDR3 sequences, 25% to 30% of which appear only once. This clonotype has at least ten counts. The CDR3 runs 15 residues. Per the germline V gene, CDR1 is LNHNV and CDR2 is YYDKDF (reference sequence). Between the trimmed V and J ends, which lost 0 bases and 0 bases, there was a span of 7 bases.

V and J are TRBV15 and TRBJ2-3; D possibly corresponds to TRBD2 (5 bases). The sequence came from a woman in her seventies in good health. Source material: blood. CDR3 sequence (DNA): TGTGCCACCAGCAGAGATGGCGGGAGCACAGATACGCAGTATTTT. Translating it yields CATSRDGGSTDTQYF.